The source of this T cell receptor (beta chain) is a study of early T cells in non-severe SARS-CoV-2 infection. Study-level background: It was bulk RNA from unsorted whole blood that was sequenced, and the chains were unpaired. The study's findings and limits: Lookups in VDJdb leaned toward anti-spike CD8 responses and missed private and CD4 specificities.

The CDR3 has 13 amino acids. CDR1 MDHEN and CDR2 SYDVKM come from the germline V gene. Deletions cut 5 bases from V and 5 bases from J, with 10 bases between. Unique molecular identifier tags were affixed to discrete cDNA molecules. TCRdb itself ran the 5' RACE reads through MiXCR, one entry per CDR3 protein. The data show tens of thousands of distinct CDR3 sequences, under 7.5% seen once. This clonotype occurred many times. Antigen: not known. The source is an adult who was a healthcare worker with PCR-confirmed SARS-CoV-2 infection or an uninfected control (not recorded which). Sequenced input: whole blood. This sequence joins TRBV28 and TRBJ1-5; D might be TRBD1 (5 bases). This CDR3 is CASSLSGDQPQHF. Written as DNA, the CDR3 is TGTGCCAGCAGTCTTTCGGGGGATCAGCCCCAGCATTTT.